This T cell receptor beta chain was documented in a study of shared clonotypes between healthy human individuals. Broader study findings: Naive subsets generally had larger estimated richness than memory subsets.

Assay used: immunoSEQ multiplex PCR; TCRdb lists only in-frame clones, some missing. The table records 550,000 to 700,000 clones, around 78% of them present only once. The CDR3 sequence is 15 residues long. The ends lost 6 bases at V and 8 bases at J; junction bases unmatched: 8. Germline V gives CDR1 ENHRY, CDR2 SYGVKD. To note about this clone: Its cognate antigen is unknown.

The donors, all of them Caucasian adults, lived in Nashville, Tennessee. Division of CD4+ cells produced a CD45RA+ naive subset and a CD45RA-negative memory subset. The receptor comes from a woman in her thirties in good health. The source material was memory CD4+ T cells sorted from blood. Subset of the sample: CD45RA-negative fraction. This chain links TRBV10-3 with TRBJ2-2; 11 bases map to TRBD2. The CDR3 DNA sequence: TGTGCCATCAGCCTGGGACTAGCGGAAACGGGGGAGCTGTTTTTT. Protein product: CAISLGLAETGELFF.